This T cell receptor (beta chain) originates from a study of cytomegalovirus exposure and HLA in healthy donors. Study-wide background: From HLA-typed donors, an early data release held some 80 million unique TCRs.

On this clone: As yet, its antigen is unknown. An end of the junction does not agree with germline; a read error may underlie this. This sample also contains other DNA sequences that code for the same CDR3.

Study-wide results and limits: A previous analysis found most TCR beta V segments productive roughly 87% or roughly 30% of the time. Some TCR beta chains (around 180 of them) were listed as cytomegalovirus-associated.

60 Vbeta and 13 Jbeta primers were used in PCR. Profiled with immunoSEQ multiplex PCR; TCRdb holds only in-frame clones, not every one. This sample's clone table lists tens of thousands of clones. This receptor was identified in a boy between 10 and 17 years old in good health and CMV-seronegative. Sequencing was carried out using PBMCs.

This CDR3 reads CASSYSRRDEAFF. In nucleotides, the CDR3 is TGTGCCAGCAGTTACTCTCGGCGGGATGAAGCTTTTTTT. The chain joins TRBV6-5 to TRBJ1-1; D gene unclear. This CDR3 spans 13 amino acids. The germline CDR1 and CDR2 sequences are MNHEY and SVGAGI.